These T cell receptor beta chains were read from a single sample in a study of tumor-infiltrating lymphocytes in localized non-small cell lung cancer. The table came from immunoSEQ multiplex PCR; TCRdb's copy has only in-frame clones and leaves some out. In the table there are 12,000 to 15,000 clones, about two thirds of which are singletons. Sequenced input: uninvolved lung tissue not adjacent to the tumor. Receptor source: a human donor with non-small cell lung cancer. Each CDR3 is given with its conserved first and last residue. The order of the fields is J gene, V gene, clone size, D gene, CDR3 DNA, CDR3 protein. D genes are given only for firm matches. A row's size may be missing; if present it is once, few, many or a size class.

j_gene: TRBJ1-2
v_gene: TRBV7-2
abundance: NA
d_gene: NA
CDR3nt: TGTGCCAGCAGCTTATTGGGGGCTCATGGCTACACCTTC
CDR3aa: CASSLLGAHGYTF

j_gene: TRBJ2-5
v_gene: TRBV7-3
abundance: NA
d_gene: TRBD2
CDR3nt: TGTGCCAGCAGCCCAGGTCGGACTAGCGGGAGCGGAGAGACCCAGTACTTC
CDR3aa: CASSPGRTSGSGETQYF

j_gene: TRBJ2-7
v_gene: TRBV28
abundance: few
d_gene: NA
CDR3nt: TGTGCCAGCATTCCTACCGCAGGGGTGGAAAAATACGAGCAGTACTTC
CDR3aa: CASIPTAGVEKYEQYF

j_gene: TRBJ2-1
v_gene: TRBV30
abundance: few
d_gene: TRBD2
CDR3nt: TGTGCCTGGAGTCGGCTAGCGGCTGACTACAATGAGCAGTTCTTC
CDR3aa: CAWSRLAADYNEQFF

j_gene: TRBJ2-6
v_gene: TRBV7-3
abundance: NA
d_gene: NA
CDR3nt: TGTGCCAGCAGCCCTCCACAGACTGGGGGGGCCAACGTCCTGACTTTC
CDR3aa: CASSPPQTGGANVLTF

j_gene: TRBJ1-2
v_gene: TRBV7-9
abundance: once
d_gene: NA
CDR3nt: TGTGCCAGCAGCTTTGATGTCTCGGGTTGGGGCTACACCTTC
CDR3aa: CASSFDVSGWGYTF

j_gene: TRBJ1-2
v_gene: TRBV6-1
abundance: NA
d_gene: TRBD1
CDR3nt: TGTGCCAGCACCGACAGGGACATTGGCTACACCTTC
CDR3aa: CASTDRDIGYTF

j_gene: TRBJ1-1
v_gene: TRBV25-1
abundance: NA
d_gene: NA
CDR3nt: TGTGCCAGCAGTGTGAACACTGAAGCTTTCTTT
CDR3aa: CASSVNTEAFF

j_gene: TRBJ2-7
v_gene: TRBV5-6
abundance: NA
d_gene: NA
CDR3nt: TGTGCCAGCAGGAAAATTGGGGCGGGGAGCTCCTACGAGCAGTACTTC
CDR3aa: CASRKIGAGSSYEQYF

j_gene: TRBJ1-2
v_gene: TRBV6-1
abundance: NA
d_gene: TRBD1
CDR3nt: TGTGCCAGCAGTTCCCGGGACAGGTCACGCTATGGCTACACCTTC
CDR3aa: CASSSRDRSRYGYTF